The 7 T cell receptor beta chains presented below share a single source sample, sequenced in a study of cytotoxic CD8 clonotypes in ibrutinib-treated CLL. Generated by immunoSEQ multiplex PCR, the TCRdb table keeps only in-frame clones and is missing some. The sample lists roughly 100,000 clones; about 72% were seen once. The source material was PBMCs, sampled after 12 months of ibrutinib treatment. The receptors originated from a human donor with chronic lymphocytic leukemia.

The chain employs TRBV27 and TRBJ1-1, with D unclear. Trimming removed 0 bases at V and 2 bases at J, with 10 bases between. This CDR3 is 15 amino acids long. CDR1 and CDR2 (germline): MNHEY, SMNVEV (reference sequence). CDR3 coding DNA: TGTGCCAGCAGTTTATCTGGCTCGGCAAACACTGAAGCTTTCTTT. The encoded protein is CASSLSGSANTEAFF.

This chain joins TRBV2 and TRBJ2-2; 12 positions match TRBD2. Germline CDR1 reads SNHLY; CDR2 reads FYNNEI. After removal of 7 bases from V and 4 bases from J, the junction contained 13 bases not matched to a gene. This CDR3 region has 18 residues. CDR3 in amino acids: CASTLSSGGASGTGELFF. The CDR3 region has the DNA TGTGCCAGCACCCTTTCTAGCGGGGGGGCCTCAGGCACCGGGGAGCTGTTTTTT.

This clone was counted ten times or more. V usage is TRBV2 and J usage is TRBJ1-5, with 7 bases aligning to TRBD1. This CDR3 region has 14 residues. Germline CDR1 is SNHLY and CDR2 is FYNNEI. V trimming: 3 bases; J trimming: 7 bases; junction bases outside the gene matches: 6. The CDR3 DNA follows: TGTGCCAGCAGTGAGGAGGGGGCTTGGCAGCCCCAGCATTTT. This codes for CASSEEGAWQPQHF. Full variable domain (missing parts from reference TRBV2 and TRBJ1-5): EPEVTQTPSHQVTQMGQEVILRCVPISNHLYFYWYRQILGQKVEFLVSFYNNEISEKSEIFDDQFSVERPDGSNFTLKIRSTKLEDSAMYFCASSEEGAWQPQHFGDGTRLSIL.

The rearrangement uses TRBV6-5 and TRBJ1-6; 7 nucleotides align to TRBD1. V lost 7 bases and J lost 5; bases outside the gene matches: 5. CDR1 is MNHEY, CDR2 SVGAGI, per germline. There are 14 residues in the CDR3. The CDR3 sequence: CASTRDRDNSPLHF. The CDR3 DNA reads TGTGCCAGCACCCGGGACAGAGATAATTCACCCCTCCACTTT.

The V call is TRBV4-1, the J call TRBJ2-1, with 9 bases that match TRBD2. After removal of 0 bases from V and 8 bases from J, the junction contained 8 bases not matched to a gene. This CDR3 is 16 amino acids long. Germline V gives CDR1 MGHRA, CDR2 YSYEKL. Written as DNA, the CDR3 is TGCGCCAGCAGCCAAGAGCGGCGGGGGGGTTACCATGAGCAGTTCTTC. This encodes CASSQERRGGYHEQFF.

This clone was counted between two and nine times. The chain links TRBV5-8 to TRBJ1-5; possible D gene TRBD1, 5 bases. The CDR3 loop spans 14 amino acids. The germline gives CDR1 SGHTS, CDR2 YDEGEE. Trimming left V 1 base short and J 9 bases short, with 14 bases between. CDR3 amino acids: CASSLSRGMGPQHF. As DNA, the CDR3 is TGTGCCAGCAGCTTGTCGCGGGGGATGGGGCCCCAGCATTTT.

The V call is TRBV29-1, the J call TRBJ2-7, with D tentatively TRBD2 (6 bases). Germline V gene data show CDR1 as SQVTM and CDR2 as ANQGSEA. V was trimmed by 5 bases and J by 0 bases, leaving 11 bases between them. CDR3 length: 13 residues. The CDR3 protein is CSVMGGGSYEQYF. The CDR3 nucleotides are TGCAGCGTTATGGGGGGAGGCTCCTACGAGCAGTACTTC.